The 28 T cell receptor beta chains below all came from one sample that was sequenced in a study of identical twins. TCRdb fed the 5' RACE reads into MiXCR, producing one record per CDR3 protein. The sample holds some 590,000 distinct CDR3 sequences, approximately 10% seen once. These data are also associated with another study on yellow fever vaccine responses in identical twins.

Sequencing input: PBMCs. These receptors all come from a woman between 18 and 29 years old in good health.

This clonotype came up a few times. The genes are TRBV24-1 and TRBJ2-6; 7 bases agree with TRBD1. Looked up from germline, CDR1 is KGHDR and CDR2 is SFDVKD. The CDR3 contains 15 residues. J lost 2 bases, V lost 4 bases, and 1 base had no gene match. This chain's CDR3 is CATSETGAGANVLTF. CDR3 nucleotide sequence: TGTGCCACCAGTGAAACAGGGGCTGGGGCCAACGTCCTGACTTTC.

In its sample, this clonotype was seen many times. The chain is built from TRBV10-3 and TRBJ2-3, with D perhaps TRBD1 (7 bases). Per the germline V gene, CDR1 is ENHRY and CDR2 is SYGVKD. V dropped 5 bases and J dropped 4 bases, with 16 bases sitting between them. CDR3 length: 15 residues. The CDR3 coding sequence is TGTGCCATCAGTCCGGAGGGGGCCGGGGCAGATACGCAGTATTTT. It yields the protein CAISPEGAGADTQYF.

This clonotype was seen more than once but under ten times. The V and J genes are TRBV11-2 and TRBJ2-7; maybe TRBD2 (5 bases). The V gene lost 1 base and the J gene lost 3 bases, with 22 bases spanning the gap. CDR1 and CDR2 (germline): SGHAT, FQNNGV. The CDR3 is made up of 18 amino acids. CDR3 sequence: CASSLGYGIKSQFYEQYF. The CDR3 DNA is TGTGCCAGCAGCTTAGGGTACGGGATCAAAAGCCAATTCTACGAGCAGTACTTC.

The V and J genes are TRBV20-1 and TRBJ2-5; D unresolved. The V and J ends lost 1 base and 2 bases respectively, with 5 bases between them. From germline, CDR1 is DFQATT and CDR2 SNEGSKA (reference sequence). The CDR3 has 12 residues. The CDR3 loop is CSARAAQETQYF. Here the CDR3 DNA reads TGCAGTGCTAGAGCCGCTCAAGAGACCCAGTACTTC.

The chain joins TRBV10-3 to TRBJ2-1, with D perhaps matching TRBD1 (5 bases). Trimming cost V 8 bases and J 6 bases, with 14 bases left between them. Germline assignment: CDR1 ENHRY and CDR2 SYGVKD. The CDR3 extends over 13 amino acids. The CDR3 loop reads CAIGAEASNEQFF. The CDR3 DNA reads as TGTGCCATCGGGGCGGAAGCGTCCAATGAGCAGTTCTTC.

The genes are TRBV7-8 and TRBJ1-1; 10 bases are shared with TRBD1. Losses at the gene ends were 4 bases for V and 6 bases for J; bases not matched to a gene: 14. Germline loops: CDR1 SGHVS, CDR2 FQNEAQ. There are 17 residues in the CDR3. The CDR3 coding sequence is TGTGCCAGCAGCTCAGCCCTGGACAGGGGGACAGATCCTGAAGCTTTCTTT. Residues: CASSSALDRGTDPEAFF.

This clonotype was counted ten times or more. V gene TRBV6-4 combines with J gene TRBJ2-1, with D perhaps being TRBD1 or TRBD2 (5 bases each). Deletions cut 6 bases from V and 2 bases from J, with 14 bases between. The CDR3 contains 15 residues. Germline values: CDR1 MRHNA, CDR2 SNTAGT. Here the CDR3 reads CASSRTMGAYNEQFF. The CDR3 DNA follows: TGTGCCAGCAGCCGGACAATGGGGGCCTACAATGAGCAGTTCTTC.

This clonotype was found many times. This rearrangement joins TRBV6-1 to TRBJ1-1; 8 nucleotides align to TRBD1. The CDR3 is 14 residues long. Germline lookup yields CDR1 MNHNS and CDR2 SASEGT. V trimming: 6 bases; J trimming: 5 bases; junction bases outside the gene matches: 8. The CDR3 here is CASSPDRAETEAFF. The CDR3 DNA is TGTGCCAGCAGCCCGGACAGGGCAGAAACTGAAGCTTTCTTT.

At least ten counts were recorded for this clonotype. The chain links TRBV28 to TRBJ1-2; D not resolved. V was pared by 5 bases and J by 4 bases, with 14 bases between. The germline V gene has CDR1 MDHEN and CDR2 SYDVKM. This CDR3 comprises 14 residues. The CDR3 region has the DNA TGTGCCAGCAGTCGCCTGAAAGGAGGCTATGGCTACACCTTC. Residues: CASSRLKGGYGYTF.

This clonotype came up many times. The chain links TRBV12-3 or TRBV12-4 to TRBJ2-2; D might be TRBD1 or TRBD2, each matching 5 bases. Trimming cost V 4 bases and J 4 bases, with 19 bases left between them. The CDR3 runs 17 residues. The CDR3 reads CASSSWTGLGVTGELFF. The CDR3 nucleotides are TGTGCCAGCAGTTCGTGGACGGGGCTTGGAGTCACCGGGGAGCTGTTTTTT.

This clonotype has a handful of counts. V gene TRBV3-1 combines with J gene TRBJ1-1, with D possibly being TRBD1 (5 bases). CDR3 length: 15 amino acids. V was clipped by 3 bases and J by 5 bases, with 16 bases between them. Germline loops: CDR1 LGHDT, CDR2 YNNKEL (reference sequence). The CDR3 DNA reads TGTGCCAGCAGCCATTCACAGGTGGGTCGGACTGAAGCTTTCTTT. Its protein product is CASSHSQVGRTEAFF.

The rearrangement joins TRBV29-1 to TRBJ2-1; no firm D call. From germline, CDR1 is SQVTM and CDR2 ANQGSEA. The V end lost 5 bases, the J end lost 3 bases, and 5 bases lay between the germline ends. There are 11 residues in the CDR3. The CDR3 protein is CSVPDYNEQFF. In nucleotides, the CDR3 is TGCAGCGTTCCCGACTACAATGAGCAGTTCTTC.

This clonotype was found a few times. The genes are TRBV11-1 and TRBJ2-4; 9 bases agree with TRBD2. Trimming cost V 3 bases and J 0 bases; bases outside gene matches: 18. The CDR3 has 21 amino acids. CDR1 is SGHAT and CDR2 is FQDESV in the germline V gene (reference sequence). The CDR3 protein is CASSLPETSGLPHRAKNIQYF. The DNA for the CDR3 is TGTGCCAGCAGCTTGCCCGAGACTAGCGGCCTACCACACCGAGCCAAAAACATTCAGTACTTC.

This clonotype occurred many times. The chain uses TRBV2 and TRBJ1-1; the D gene is possibly TRBD1 (6 bases). Trimming shortened V by 5 bases and J by 0 bases, and 19 bases separated the two germline ends. CDR3 length: 17 amino acids. Germline CDR1 reads SNHLY; CDR2 reads FYNNEI. The CDR3 sequence is CASSSPRGGGMNTEAFF. CDR3 sequence (DNA): TGTGCCAGCAGTTCGCCCAGGGGCGGCGGGATGAACACTGAAGCTTTCTTT. Variable domain in full (rest from reference TRBV2 and TRBJ1-1): EPEVTQTPSHQVTQMGQEVILRCVPISNHLYFYWYRQILGQKVEFLVSFYNNEISEKSEIFDDQFSVERPDGSNFTLKIRSTKLEDSAMYFCASSSPRGGGMNTEAFFGQGTRLTVV.

This clonotype showed up just a few times. The V and J genes are TRBV11-2 and TRBJ2-1; maybe TRBD2 (6 bases). The CDR3 is 14 residues long. Germline V gene data show CDR1 as SGHAT and CDR2 as FQNNGV. The germline V and J ends were trimmed by 8 bases and 7 bases, with 18 bases remaining between them. The CDR3 sequence is CASGTRQGLNEQFF. The CDR3 DNA follows: TGTGCCAGCGGGACTCGGCAGGGTTTAAATGAGCAGTTCTTC.

V usage is TRBV4-2 and J usage is TRBJ2-1; a weak D match, TRBD1 (6 bases). The CDR3 is made up of 15 amino acids. Germline V gene sequence: CDR1 LGHNA, CDR2 YNFKEQ. Trimming took 6 bases from V and 5 from J, leaving 17 bases between them. CDR3: CASRQQGQSHNEQFF. In nucleotides, the CDR3 is TGTGCCAGCAGGCAGCAGGGGCAGTCACACAATGAGCAGTTCTTC.

The rearrangement joins TRBV18 to TRBJ2-5; 9 positions match TRBD1. The germline V gene encodes CDR1 KGHSH and CDR2 LQKENI. This CDR3 has 17 amino acids. The V and J ends lost 2 bases and 1 base, in that order; junction bases with no gene match: 8. The CDR3 DNA reads TGTGCCAGCTCACCAGGGGGACAGGGCCCCATCCAAGAGACCCAGTACTTC. This encodes CASSPGGQGPIQETQYF.

This clonotype came up a few times. The chain recombines TRBV6-6 with TRBJ1-1, with no clear D. Germline lookup yields CDR1 MNHNY and CDR2 SVGAGI (reference sequence). The V end was cut by 4 bases, the J end by 7 bases, with 10 bases between. This CDR3 has 12 amino acids. CDR3 loop: CASSFSADEAFF. Here the CDR3 DNA reads TGTGCCAGCAGTTTCTCGGCAGATGAAGCTTTCTTT.

Ten or more counts support this clonotype. The V gene is TRBV10-3, the J gene TRBJ2-3, with 7 nucleotides matching TRBD2. The ends lost 5 bases at V and 4 bases at J; junction bases unmatched: 6. Per the germline V gene, CDR1 is ENHRY and CDR2 is SYGVKD. The CDR3 loop spans 14 amino acids. The CDR3 coding sequence is TGTGCCATCAGTAGGGGCGGGAGCCCAGATACGCAGTATTTT. The encoded protein is CAISRGGSPDTQYF.

This clonotype was found a few times. The V gene is TRBV25-1, the J gene TRBJ2-5, with 8 positions matching TRBD2. CDR1 is MGHDK, CDR2 SYGVNS, per germline. V shed 2 bases, J shed 4 bases, and the junction held 9 bases outside the gene matches. The CDR3 is made up of 16 amino acids. CDR3 in DNA: TGTGCCAGCAGTGAAGCCCCGGGGGGGGCGGGAGAGACCCAGTACTTC. Translating gives CASSEAPGGAGETQYF.

This clonotype came up many times. This chain links TRBV20-1 with TRBJ2-7, with D possibly TRBD2 on 6 matching bases. Germline loops: CDR1 DFQATT, CDR2 SNEGSKA (reference sequence). CDR3 length: 16 amino acids. The germline V and J ends were trimmed by 0 bases and 2 bases, with 17 bases remaining between them. CDR3 residues: CSARDWGDSGTYEQYF. The CDR3 nucleotides are TGCAGTGCTAGAGATTGGGGGGACTCGGGGACCTACGAGCAGTACTTC.

This clonotype was detected only a few times. This rearrangement joins TRBV25-1 to TRBJ2-7, with D possibly TRBD1 on 5 matching bases. Germline loops: CDR1 MGHDK, CDR2 SYGVNS. Trimming left V 3 bases short and J 4 bases short, with 16 bases between. The CDR3 extends over 15 amino acids. The CDR3, as DNA: TGTGCCAGCAGTGACGGGCACCGTAAGGGGTACGAGCAGTACTTC. This sequence encodes CASSDGHRKGYEQYF.

This clonotype appeared many times. The chain combines TRBV12-3 or TRBV12-4 with TRBJ2-3; D perhaps matches TRBD1 (5 bases). The length of the CDR3 is 13 residues. Deletions cut 7 bases from V and 2 bases from J, with 10 bases between. CDR3 in DNA: TGTGCCAGCACCCAGGGCTTCACAGATACGCAGTATTTT. This gives the protein CASTQGFTDTQYF.

V and J are TRBV12-3 or TRBV12-4 and TRBJ1-1; D uncertain. The CDR3 has 13 residues. V lost 5 bases, J lost 11 bases, and 18 bases lay in between. The CDR3 nucleotides read TGTGCCAGCAGTCTCCGAAGCCAGGTTCTGGCTTTCTTT. This translates into CASSLRSQVLAFF.

This clonotype occurred a few times. The CDR3 loop is CASSQSYTQYF. In DNA, the CDR3 is TGTGCCAGCAGCCAGAGCTATACGCAGTATTTT. The rearrangement joins TRBV5-8 to TRBJ2-3; D unclear. The CDR3 is 11 residues long. Per the germline V gene, CDR1 is SGHTS and CDR2 is YDEGEE. Trimming shortened V by 4 bases and J by 7 bases, and 7 bases separated the two germline ends.

V is TRBV4-2 and J is TRBJ2-6; D possibly corresponds to TRBD1 (5 bases). CDR3 size: 14 residues. Germline CDR1 is LGHNA and CDR2 is YNFKEQ. Between the trimmed V and J ends, which lost 2 bases and 10 bases, there was a span of 12 bases. The CDR3 DNA sequence: TGTGCCAGCAGCCAAAATTTAGCAGGGAACGTCCTGACTTTC. Translated, it gives CASSQNLAGNVLTF.

This clonotype came up a few times. The chain carries TRBV6-5 and TRBJ2-2; TRBD1 matches 10 bases. Germline CDR1 and CDR2: MNHEY and SVGAGI. The CDR3 is 14 amino acids. Losses at the gene ends were 4 bases for V and 7 bases for J; bases not matched to a gene: 3. Here the CDR3 reads CASSSGQGLGELFF. In nucleotides, the CDR3 is TGTGCCAGCAGTTCGGGACAGGGGCTCGGGGAGCTGTTTTTT.

This sequence joins TRBV12-3 or TRBV12-4 and TRBJ1-5, with D tentatively TRBD1 (6 bases). There are 15 residues in the CDR3. Trimming shortened V by 3 bases and J by 2 bases, and 11 bases separated the two germline ends. In DNA form, the CDR3 reads TGTGCCAGCAGTTTTATGGGGGCCGGCAATCAGCCCCAGCATTTT. This encodes CASSFMGAGNQPQHF.